A single sample gave rise to the 15 T cell receptor beta chains below, sequenced in a study of blood T cell repertoires in COVID-19. The method was immunoSEQ multiplex PCR; TCRdb's version includes in-frame clones alone and lacks a portion of them. This sample has a few hundred thousand clones, with around 88% found just once. Specimen: peripheral blood. These TCRs come from a woman aged 50 to 60 with acute or convalescent COVID-19.

The rearrangement joins TRBV6-2 or TRBV6-3 to TRBJ1-1, with unresolved D. This CDR3 comprises 17 residues. Germline-derived CDR1 and CDR2 are MNHEY and SVGEGT. Trimming left V 4 bases short and J 1 base short, with 19 bases between. The CDR3 bases are TGTGCCAGCAGTTCAACTGACGGACGGGAAGCGAACACTGAAGCTTTCTTT. It encodes CASSSTDGREANTEAFF.

The chain uses TRBV27 and TRBJ2-7, with D possibly matching TRBD1 (6 bases). Germline lookup yields CDR1 MNHEY and CDR2 SMNVEV (reference sequence). Trimming cost V 2 bases and J 5 bases, with 10 bases left between them. The CDR3 has 13 amino acids. In DNA form, the CDR3 reads TGTGCCAGCAGTTTACAGGGGACCCACGAGCAGTACTTC. This sequence encodes CASSLQGTHEQYF.

This clone has a handful of counts. This chain connects TRBV11-2 to TRBJ2-5, with 7 bases identical to TRBD1. This CDR3 is built from 16 residues. The germline V gene encodes CDR1 SGHAT and CDR2 FQNNGV. V lost 5 bases, J lost 9 bases, and 18 bases stayed unmatched. The CDR3 loop is CASSIEGQPAGLAQYF. The CDR3 DNA follows: TGTGCCAGCAGCATCGAGGGACAGCCGGCGGGTTTGGCCCAGTACTTC.

The chain has TRBV29-1 and TRBJ1-1; 7 nucleotides line up with TRBD1. Trimming removed 8 bases from V and 4 bases from J; junction bases left unmatched: 7. CDR1 and CDR2 (germline): SQVTM, ANQGSEA. The CDR3 is 12 residues long. CDR3 amino acids: CSLLAGGTEAFF. The CDR3 nucleotides are TGCAGCCTACTGGCAGGGGGCACTGAAGCTTTCTTT.

The rearrangement links TRBV7-2 to TRBJ2-5; D is possibly TRBD1 (6 bases). Between the trimmed V and J ends, which lost 2 bases and 4 bases, there was a span of 11 bases. The germline CDR1 and CDR2 sequences are SGHTA and FQGNSA. CDR3 length: 14 residues. The CDR3 reads CASSLLGTTETQYF. CDR3 nucleotide sequence: TGTGCCAGCAGCTTACTAGGGACAACAGAGACCCAGTACTTC.

The chain joins TRBV24-1 to TRBJ2-2; no clear D gene. V lost 4 bases to trimming and J lost 2 bases, with 7 bases between them. Germline V gene data show CDR1 as KGHDR and CDR2 as SFDVKD. The CDR3 has 14 amino acids. CDR3 bases: TGTGCCACCAGTGACTCCTTAAACACCGGGGAGCTGTTTTTT. Residues: CATSDSLNTGELFF.

CDR3 nucleotide sequence: TGTGCCAGTAGTGCCCGGACTATGAGCAATCAGCCCCAGCATTTT. It codes for CASSARTMSNQPQHF. The J gene is TRBJ1-5, the V gene TRBV19; no firm D call. The CDR3 extends over 15 amino acids. With 5 bases removed from V and 1 base from J, the gap between germline ends came to 12 bases. Per germline, CDR1 LNHDA and CDR2 SQIVND (reference sequence).

V is TRBV4-1 and J is TRBJ1-4, with TRBD1 as a possible D gene (5 bases). Germline V gene sequence: CDR1 MGHRA, CDR2 YSYEKL. The CDR3 sequence is 15 residues long. V lost 1 base and J 4 bases, leaving 10 bases between the germline ends. Here the CDR3 reads CASSQGGLLNEKLFF. The CDR3 DNA is TGCGCCAGCAGCCAAGGGGGACTCCTTAATGAAAAACTGTTTTTT.

The chain carries TRBV5-1 and TRBJ2-7; TRBD1 might be the D (6 bases). This CDR3 has 16 residues. Between the trimmed V and J ends, which lost 4 bases and 0 bases, there was a span of 17 bases. The germline V gene has CDR1 SGHRS and CDR2 YFSETQ. The CDR3 region is CASSGTGSGASYEQYF. The CDR3 nucleotides read TGCGCCAGCAGCGGAACCGGTTCAGGGGCCTCCTACGAGCAGTACTTC.

This clone has more than one count but fewer than ten. The CDR3 spells CASSSPRGEQYF. CDR3 in DNA: TGTGCCAGCAGCTCCCCAAGAGGCGAGCAGTACTTC. The gene calls are TRBV3-1 (or the pseudogene TRBV3-2) and TRBJ2-7; no reliable D call. CDR1 and CDR2 (germline): LGHDT, YNNKEL (reference sequence). The CDR3 consists of 12 residues. Between the trimmed V and J ends, which lost 5 bases and 6 bases, there was a span of 11 bases.

This rearrangement joins TRBV27 to TRBJ1-2; possible D gene TRBD1, 5 bases. Germline loops: CDR1 MNHEY, CDR2 SMNVEV (reference sequence). This CDR3 comprises 13 residues. V dropped 6 bases and J dropped 0 bases, with 8 bases sitting between them. DNA for the CDR3: TGTGCCAGCAGACAGGACCCTAACTATGGCTACACCTTC. Protein sequence: CASRQDPNYGYTF.

In nucleotides, the CDR3 is TGCGCCAGCAGCACAGGGTCGGGCACTGAAGCTTTCTTT. It specifies CASSTGSGTEAFF. V gene TRBV5-1 combines with J gene TRBJ1-1, with a weak D call TRBD1 (6 bases). The germline V gene encodes CDR1 SGHRS and CDR2 YFSETQ. This CDR3 contains 13 residues. Trimming left V 4 bases short and J 4 bases short, with 11 bases between.

The rearrangement uses TRBV18 and TRBJ2-7, with D maybe TRBD1 (7 bases). CDR1 and CDR2 from the germline V gene are KGHSH and LQKENI. Trimming took 0 bases from V and 5 from J, leaving 20 bases between them. This CDR3 spans 17 amino acids. The CDR3: CASSPPMGAGGFNEQYF. The CDR3 coding sequence is TGTGCCAGCTCACCACCGATGGGAGCAGGGGGGTTCAACGAGCAGTACTTC. Supplemented by reference TRBV18 and TRBJ2-7, the full variable domain reads NAGVMQNPRHLVRRRGQEARLRCSPMKGHSHVYWYRQLPEEGLKFMVYLQKENIIDESGMPKERFSAEFPKEGPSILRIQQVVRGDSAAYFCASSPPMGAGGFNEQYFGPGTRLTVT.

V and J are TRBV19 and TRBJ2-7; no firm D call. Germline assignment: CDR1 LNHDA and CDR2 SQIVND (reference sequence). The CDR3 loop spans 14 amino acids. The V end was cut by 5 bases, the J end by 0 bases, with 11 bases between. The CDR3 sequence: CASSPMSSSYEQYF. The CDR3 region has the DNA TGTGCCAGTAGTCCTATGTCGAGCTCCTACGAGCAGTACTTC.

With regard to this clone: Other DNA sequences within the sample encode an identical CDR3. The chain combines TRBV18 with TRBJ2-3; D might be TRBD1 (6 bases). Germline V lookup: CDR1 KGHSH, CDR2 LQKENI. Trimming took 3 bases from V and 3 from J, leaving 13 bases between them. The CDR3 is 15 residues long. Here the CDR3 reads CASSPLQGRTDTQYF. DNA of the CDR3: TGTGCCAGCTCACCCCTCCAGGGGCGAACAGATACGCAGTATTTT. The full variable domain, its missing parts supplied by reference TRBV18 and TRBJ2-3, is NAGVMQNPRHLVRRRGQEARLRCSPMKGHSHVYWYRQLPEEGLKFMVYLQKENIIDESGMPKERFSAEFPKEGPSILRIQQVVRGDSAAYFCASSPLQGRTDTQYFGPGTRLTVL.